This TCR beta chain was captured by sequencing in a study of cytomegalovirus exposure and HLA in healthy donors. The CDR3 runs 13 residues. J lost 8 bases, V lost 4 bases, and 8 bases had no gene match. Germline V gene data show CDR1 as SGHRS and CDR2 as YFSETQ. The approximately 120-subject validation cohort, separate from the roughly 700-subject first cohort, included the donors. Sequencing was performed with immunoSEQ multiplex PCR; in TCRdb, only in-frame clones are kept and a portion is missing. The sample holds some 180,000 clones, about three quarters seen once. Overall study results and limits: The study put under 200 TCR beta chains on its list as cytomegalovirus-associated. Per published reports, the classifier diagnosed cytomegalovirus status with high specificity and sensitivity.

As concerns this clone: Its antigen is as yet unknown.

The source material was PBMCs. The origin of this receptor is a woman aged 25 to 39 in good health and CMV-seronegative. V usage is TRBV5-1 and J usage is TRBJ1-1; TRBD1 agrees at 7 bases. For the CDR3, the DNA is TGCGCCAGCAGCGTCCACAGGGGCGGCGAAGCTTTCTTT. Translation: CASSVHRGGEAFF.